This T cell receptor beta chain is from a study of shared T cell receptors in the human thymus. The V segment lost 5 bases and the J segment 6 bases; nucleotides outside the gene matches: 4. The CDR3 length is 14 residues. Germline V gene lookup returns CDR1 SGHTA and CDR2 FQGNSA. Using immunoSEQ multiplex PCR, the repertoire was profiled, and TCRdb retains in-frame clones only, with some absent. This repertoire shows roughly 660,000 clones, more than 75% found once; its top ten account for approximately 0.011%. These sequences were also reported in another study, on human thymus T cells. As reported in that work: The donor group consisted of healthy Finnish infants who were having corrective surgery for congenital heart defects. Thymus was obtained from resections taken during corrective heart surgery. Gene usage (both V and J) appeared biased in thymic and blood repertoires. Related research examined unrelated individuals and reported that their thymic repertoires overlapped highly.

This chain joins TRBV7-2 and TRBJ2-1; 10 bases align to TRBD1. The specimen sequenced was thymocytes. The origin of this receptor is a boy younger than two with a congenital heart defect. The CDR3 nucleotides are TGTGCCAGCAGCCTCCGGGACAGGGGCAATGAGCAGTTCTTC. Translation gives CASSLRDRGNEQFF. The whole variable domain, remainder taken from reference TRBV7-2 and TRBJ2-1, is GAGVSQSPSNKVTEKGKDVELRCDPISGHTALYWYRQSLGQGLEFLIYFQGNSAPDKSGLPSDRFSAERTGGSVSTLTIQRTQQEDSAVYLCASSLRDRGNEQFFGPGTRLTVL.